Below, 22 T cell receptor beta chains from the same sample are listed, as sequenced in a study of post-analysis software for immune sequencing data. Study-wide points: Five or six TRBV segments, including TRBV5-6, TRBV5-1 and TRBV20-1, were more frequent in patients than controls.

Their recognized antigens are unknown. Libraries were made from TCR beta cDNA, and they carried unique molecular identifiers. Each CDR3 protein gets one entry after TCRdb re-called the PCR reads with MiXCR. The sample holds more than 450,000 distinct CDR3 sequences, about 40% seen once. The sequenced sample was blood. The receptors come from a girl aged 5-17 years with multiple sclerosis.

The chain carries TRBV10-3 and TRBJ2-3; D might be TRBD2 (6 bases). The CDR3 runs to 14 residues. Per the germline V gene, CDR1 is ENHRY and CDR2 is SYGVKD. Trimming took 7 bases from V and 0 from J, leaving 11 bases between them. CDR3 sequence (DNA): TGTGCCATCACGCGAAGCGGGAGCACAGATACGCAGTATTTT. Its protein is CAITRSGSTDTQYF.

V gene TRBV20-1 combines with J gene TRBJ2-3; TRBD2 is a possible D gene (5 bases). CDR1 DFQATT and CDR2 SNEGSKA come from the germline V gene (reference sequence). This CDR3 region has 14 residues. Written as DNA, the CDR3 is TGCAGCACTAGTCCAGCGTTAGCCACAGATACGCAGTATTTT. Translated: CSTSPALATDTQYF.

The chain carries TRBV5-1 and TRBJ2-2; 7 bases match TRBD1. From germline, CDR1 is SGHRS and CDR2 YFSETQ. The CDR3 totals 14 residues. V shed 4 bases and J 2 bases; nucleotides not matched to a gene: 2. As DNA, the CDR3 is TGCGCCAGCAGCCGGGACAGAAACACCGGGGAGCTGTTTTTT. Its translation: CASSRDRNTGELFF.

V gene TRBV7-2 combines with J gene TRBJ2-5; 12 nucleotides agree with TRBD2. The J segment lost 2 bases and the V segment lost 3 bases, leaving 4 bases of the junction unmatched. The CDR3 totals 16 residues. In germline, CDR1 is SGHTA, CDR2 FQGNSA. In DNA form, the CDR3 reads TGTGCCAGCAGCTTGGCTACTAGCGGGGGGCAAGAGACCCAGTACTTC. Its translation is CASSLATSGGQETQYF.

The J gene is TRBJ1-2, the V gene TRBV5-1, with no clear D. CDR3 length equals 12 residues. V was clipped by 2 bases and J by 6 bases, with 8 bases between them. Germline assignment: CDR1 SGHRS and CDR2 YFSETQ. CDR3 nucleotide sequence: TGCGCCAGCAGCTTTAACAGCGATGGCTACACCTTC. Translated: CASSFNSDGYTF.

This clonotype was detected once. Given a much more abundant clone one base away, this may be a read error. The rearrangement uses TRBV12-3 or TRBV12-4 and TRBJ2-7, with no clear D. V was clipped by 3 bases and J by 2 bases, with 5 bases between them. The CDR3 covers 12 residues. This chain's CDR3 is CASSFIPYEQYF. The DNA for the CDR3 is TGTGCCAGCAGTTTTATCCCCTACGAGCAGTACTTC.

This sequence joins TRBV12-3 or TRBV12-4 and TRBJ1-6, with 7 bases matching TRBD1. The CDR3 runs 13 residues. V was pared by 3 bases and J by 13 bases, with 6 bases of the junction left unmatched. CDR3 in amino acids: CASSFRDRYPLHF. The CDR3 DNA reads as TGTGCCAGCAGTTTCCGGGACAGATATCCCCTCCACTTT.

The table lists this clonotype with a few counts. The chain employs TRBV4-1 and TRBJ2-5, with D perhaps TRBD1 (5 bases). Germline V CDR1 and CDR2: MGHRA, YSYEKL. The CDR3 extends over 14 amino acids. The germline V and J ends were trimmed by 0 bases and 4 bases, with 9 bases remaining between them. The CDR3 is CASSQDRRGETQYF. DNA of the CDR3: TGCGCCAGCAGCCAAGATCGTAGGGGAGAGACCCAGTACTTC.

The chain is built from TRBV12-3 or TRBV12-4 and TRBJ1-1; D is ambiguous. CDR3 length equals 13 residues. V lost 7 bases and J 2 bases, leaving 11 bases between the germline ends. The CDR3 is CASIPPGNTEAFF. As DNA, the CDR3 is TGTGCCAGCATCCCCCCGGGCAACACTGAAGCTTTCTTT.

The chain uses TRBV2 and TRBJ2-1, with 9 bases fitting TRBD1. The CDR3 totals 15 residues. Germline lookup yields CDR1 SNHLY and CDR2 FYNNEI. J lost 7 bases, V lost 6 bases, and 10 bases had no gene match. The CDR3 protein is CASRHRGRERNEQFF. CDR3 nucleotide sequence: TGTGCCAGCAGACACAGGGGGCGCGAACGAAATGAGCAGTTCTTC.

This clonotype was detected a few times. This chain connects TRBV7-9 to TRBJ2-1, with TRBD2 matching 11 bases. Germline CDR1 SEHNR, CDR2 FQNEAQ (reference sequence). The CDR3 runs to 16 residues. V shed 5 bases, J shed 6 bases, and the junction held 9 bases outside the gene matches. CDR3 sequence: CASSPRGLAGGNEQFF. Here the CDR3 DNA reads TGTGCCAGCAGCCCTAGGGGTCTAGCGGGAGGCAATGAGCAGTTCTTC.

About this clonotype itself: An end of the junction does not agree with germline; a read error may underlie this. V is TRBV10-3 and J is TRBJ2-7; TRBD1 might be the D (5 bases). Per germline, CDR1 ENHRY and CDR2 SYGVKD. The CDR3 has 16 amino acids. CDR3 loop: CAVSESIRTNSYEQYF. DNA for the CDR3: TGCGCCGTCAGTGAGTCGATAAGGACAAATTCCTACGAGCAGTACTTC.

The chain recombines TRBV7-7 with TRBJ2-1; D is uncertain. CDR3 length: 13 amino acids. Per germline, CDR1 SSHAT and CDR2 FNYEAQ (reference sequence). Trimming shortened V by 1 base and J by 5 bases, and 6 bases separated the two germline ends. The CDR3 DNA reads as TGTGCCAGCAGCTTAGAGGGAAACAATGAGCAGTTCTTC. It is translated as CASSLEGNNEQFF.

This chain uses TRBV29-1 with TRBJ2-7; D perhaps matches TRBD1 (6 bases). From germline, CDR1 is SQVTM and CDR2 ANQGSEA. V lost 4 bases and J lost 2, with 21 bases in between. The CDR3 sequence is 16 residues long. The CDR3 coding sequence is TGCAGCGTTGGAGGGGAGAGACAGGCCCGAACCTACGAGCAGTACTTC. As protein: CSVGGERQARTYEQYF.

This clonotype was seen a few times. The chain is built from TRBV15 and TRBJ1-2; D gene unclear. CDR3 length: 17 amino acids. Germline V lookup: CDR1 LNHNV, CDR2 YYDKDF (reference sequence). Between the trimmed V and J ends, which lost 2 bases and 0 bases, there was a span of 16 bases. DNA for the CDR3: TGTGCCACCAGCAGATTCAGGAAGACCGAAGCTAACTATGGCTACACCTTC. This codes for CATSRFRKTEANYGYTF.

This clonotype was counted only a few times. The V and J genes are TRBV11-2 and TRBJ1-2; 7 nucleotides align to TRBD1. The V gene's germline CDR1 is SGHAT and CDR2 FQNNGV. CDR3 size: 14 residues. Germline trimming cut 3 bases from V and 8 bases from J; bases unmatched to any gene: 9. CDR3 in amino acids: CASSLTGNRYGYTF. The CDR3 DNA is TGTGCCAGCAGCTTGACAGGGAATCGTTACGGCTACACCTTC.

V gene TRBV5-1 combines with J gene TRBJ2-1; 7 bases fit TRBD2. The V gene end was trimmed by 3 bases and the J gene end by 8 bases; junction bases not matched to a gene: 11. The CDR3 has 15 residues. Germline-derived CDR1 and CDR2 are SGHRS and YFSETQ. The CDR3 loop is CASSSRLAMGYEQFF. The CDR3 DNA sequence: TGCGCCAGCAGCTCCAGACTAGCAATGGGCTATGAGCAGTTCTTC.

The J gene is TRBJ2-7, the V gene TRBV15; TRBD2 matches at 9 bases. Looked up from germline, CDR1 is LNHNV and CDR2 is YYDKDF (reference sequence). J was trimmed by 4 bases and V by 0 bases; bases with no gene match: 4. CDR3 length: 15 residues. The CDR3 nucleotides are TGTGCCACCAGCAGAGAGCTAGCGGGGAGTTACGAGCAGTACTTC. Translating it yields CATSRELAGSYEQYF.

This chain links TRBV12-3 or TRBV12-4 with TRBJ1-2; D gene unclear. The CDR3 has 12 amino acids. The V and J ends lost 4 bases and 7 bases respectively, with 10 bases between them. The CDR3 DNA sequence: TGTGCCAGCAGTTCCGGACCCGGTGGCTACACCTTC. Protein sequence: CASSSGPGGYTF.

The rearrangement links TRBV5-1 to TRBJ1-1, with D unresolved. Trimming left V 0 bases short and J 10 bases short, with 10 bases between. The CDR3 covers 12 residues. The germline V gene encodes CDR1 SGHRS and CDR2 YFSETQ. CDR3 amino acids: CASSLAGPGAFF. The CDR3 DNA reads TGCGCCAGCAGCTTGGCAGGACCGGGAGCTTTCTTT.

V usage is TRBV4-1 and J usage is TRBJ1-1, with D uncertain. This CDR3 comprises 14 residues. Germline assignment: CDR1 MGHRA and CDR2 YSYEKL. The V gene lost 0 bases and the J gene lost 3 bases, with 8 bases spanning the gap. CDR3 amino acids: CASSQESRDTEAFF. CDR3 in DNA: TGCGCCAGCAGCCAAGAGTCAAGGGACACTGAAGCTTTCTTT.

J is TRBJ2-5 and V is TRBV5-1, with a weak D call TRBD1 (5 bases). There are 18 residues in the CDR3. The germline CDR1 and CDR2 sequences are SGHRS and YFSETQ. Trimming cost V 2 bases and J 2 bases, with 22 bases left between them. The CDR3 sequence is CASSLGHQLIGLQETQYF. The CDR3 DNA sequence: TGCGCCAGCAGCTTAGGACATCAACTTATCGGGTTACAAGAGACCCAGTACTTC.